Listed below are T cell receptor beta chains from one sample, sequenced in a study of OX40 agonist ivuxolimab in advanced cancers. Generated by immunoSEQ multiplex PCR, the TCRdb table keeps only in-frame clones and is missing some. Here the sample spans more than 100,000 clones, 85% to 95% being singletons. The source material was CD4+ or CD8+ T cells sorted from blood, sampled in a trial of the OX40 agonist ivuxolimab. These receptors were obtained from an adult with an advanced solid tumor such as melanoma, head and neck, liver or kidney cancer. CDR3s include the opening cysteine and the closing phenylalanine or tryptophan. The D gene is left open where the match is weak.

d_call,v_call,j_call,cdr3_length,cdr3_nt,cdr3_aa
TRBD1,TRBV7-9,TRBJ1-5,16,TGTGCCAGCAGCTTAGGGCAGGGGGGATTGAGTCAGCCCCAGCATTTT,CASSLGQGGLSQPQHF
TRBD1,TRBV5-4,TRBJ2-7,14,TGTGCCAGCAGTTCACGGGACAGGGACGGCGAGCAGTACTTC,CASSSRDRDGEQYF
TRBD1,TRBV11-2,TRBJ1-1,14,TGTGCCAGCAGCACAAGACAGGGCGAGACTGAAGCTTTCTTT,CASSTRQGETEAFF
TRBD2,TRBV7-2,TRBJ2-3,16,TGTGCCAGCAGCACCCGGGGGGGAGCGGGGCCAGATACGCAGTATTTT,CASSTRGGAGPDTQYF
TRBD1,TRBV7-2,TRBJ2-4,13,TGTGCCAGCAGCCCCAGACAGGGACACATTCAGTACTTC,CASSPRQGHIQYF
TRBD1,TRBV5-1,TRBJ1-1,15,TGCGCCAGCAGCCCAAGGACAGGGGAGGCCACTGAAGCTTTCTTT,CASSPRTGEATEAFF
.,TRBV5-1,TRBJ2-1,16,TGCGCCAGCAGCTTGGGAGGGCCAAGCTCCTACAATGAGCAGTTCTTC,CASSLGGPSSYNEQFF
.,TRBV28,TRBJ1-3,15,TGTGCCAGCAGTTTTTATACCAGGAGAAGAAACACCATATATTTT,CASSFYTRRRNTIYF
TRBD2,TRBV6-1,TRBJ2-1,15,TGTGCCAGCGACCCTAGCGGTAGCTCCTACAATGAGCAGTTCTTC,CASDPSGSSYNEQFF
.,TRBV5-6,TRBJ2-2,16,TGTGCCAGCAGCCTGCTCGGGCTAGGGAACACCGGGGAGCTGTTTTTT,CASSLLGLGNTGELFF
.,TRBV28,TRBJ1-2,15,TGTGCCAGCGGGAGCGGGGTGGGGGGAGTGTATGGCTACACCTTC,CASGSGVGGVYGYTF
.,TRBV10-1,TRBJ2-7,14,TGCGCCAGCAGTCCTCGACAGGATACCTACGAGCAGTACTTC,CASSPRQDTYEQYF
TRBD1,TRBV10-3,TRBJ1-2,14,TGTGCCATCAGTGCGACAGGGTTTGACTATGGCTACACCTTC,CAISATGFDYGYTF
.,TRBV6-1,TRBJ2-7,14,TGTGCCAGCAGGACCGGGGCACTCTCCTACGAGCAGTACTTC,CASRTGALSYEQYF
.,TRBV27,TRBJ1-5,13,TGTGCCAGCAGTCAGGGGTTCTATCAGCCCCAGCATTTT,CASSQGFYQPQHF
TRBD1,TRBV4-3,TRBJ2-7,15,TGCGCCAGCAGCCAAGAGCGAGACAGGGGATACGAGCAGTACTTC,CASSQERDRGYEQYF
.,TRBV4-2,TRBJ2-6,15,TGTGCCAGCAGCCCAAAGACCTCTGGGGCCAACGTCCTGACTTTC,CASSPKTSGANVLTF
.,TRBV5-4,TRBJ2-2,15,TGTGCCAGCAGGCTGGACACAGCGAACACCGGGGAGCTGTTTTTT,CASRLDTANTGELFF
TRBD1,TRBV7-9,TRBJ1-1,13,TGTGCCAGCAGCCTGCAGGGGGCAAGGGAAGCTTTCTTT,CASSLQGAREAFF
.,TRBV6-5,TRBJ1-6,15,TGTGCCAGCAGTTACACCAGGGTGGATAATTCACCCCTCCACTTT,CASSYTRVDNSPLHF
.,TRBV7-9,TRBJ1-5,15,TGTGCTGGGGGACGAGAGGGCGATAGCAATCAGCCCCAGCATTTT,CAGGREGDSNQPQHF